This TCR beta chain is from a study of glioma-infiltrating T cells. Overall study findings and caveats: Non-neoplastic patients had below-expected tissue-blood divergence, while all gliomas exceeded expectation. Only very few CDR3 sequences appeared in both tissue and blood.

As for this clonotype: Its cognate antigen is unknown.

From germline, CDR1 is SGHNT and CDR2 YYREEE (reference sequence). Trimming pared 0 bases from V and 4 bases from J, leaving 13 bases between. The CDR3 is 15 residues long. The iRepertoire nested amplicon-rescue multiplex PCR amplified TCR alpha and beta CDR3s from RNA. For one-step reverse transcription and amplification, about 90-450 ng of tissue mRNA or PBMC total RNA was used. MiXCR was run by TCRdb on the multiplex PCR reads, yielding one entry per CDR3 protein. The sample contains under 150,000 distinct CDR3 sequences, 24% of which appear only once. The V and J genes are TRBV5-4 and TRBJ1-1; D unclear. This receptor was taken from a human donor with low-grade glioma or glioblastoma, undergoing nonglioma brain surgery, or in good health (not recorded which). Material for sequencing was glioma tissue, nonneoplastic brain tissue, or PBMCs (not recorded which). The DNA of the CDR3 is TGTGCCAGCAGCTTGGCCCGGGCTCAGGCCACTGAAGCTTTCTTT. As protein: CASSLARAQATEAFF. The entire variable domain, with the rest obtained from reference TRBV5-4 and TRBJ1-1, is as follows: ETGVTQSPTHLIKTRGQQVTLRCSSQSGHNTVSWYQQALGQGPQFIFQYYREEENGRGNFPPRFSGLQFPNYSSELNVNALELDDSALYLCASSLARAQATEAFFGQGTRLTVV.